This T cell receptor (beta chain) was recovered during a study of CXCR3-negative and CXCR3-positive naive CD8 T cells. Per CD8+ T cell subset, triplicate sorts of 250,000 to 300,000 cells each were done. CD45RO-CCR7+CD27+CD95- expression identified naive CD8+ T cells. The CDR3 is 16 residues long. Germline values: CDR1 SEHNR, CDR2 FQNEAQ (reference sequence). Libraries were UMI-labeled 5' RACE TRB cDNA. TCRdb reprocessed the 5' RACE reads and keeps a single row for each CDR3 protein, giving no DNA. This sample's table has 120,000 or so distinct CDR3 sequences. General study results and limits: Comparably high diversity marked both naive subsets, whereas memory CD8+ cells had much lower diversity. Hydrophobicity of TRB CDR3s was greater in CXCR3-positive naive cells than in CXCR3-negative naive cells. It was found that naive subsets had comparable surface CD5, and TCR strength was inferred from TRB CDR3 properties.

Of note for this clonotype: Its matching antigen is unknown.

What was sequenced was naive CXCR3+ CD8+ T cells from blood. Subset given: CD45RO-CCR7+CD27+CD95- naive CD8+ T cells expressing CXCR3 (TNR3+). This clonotype was sampled from a human donor in good health. Some clones in this sample may be carry-over from other donors' samples. The chain joins TRBV7-9 to TRBJ1-2; TCRdb gives TRBD1 as the D gene, but with no DNA this cannot be confirmed. The CDR3 spells CASSFPGDTYNYGYTF.